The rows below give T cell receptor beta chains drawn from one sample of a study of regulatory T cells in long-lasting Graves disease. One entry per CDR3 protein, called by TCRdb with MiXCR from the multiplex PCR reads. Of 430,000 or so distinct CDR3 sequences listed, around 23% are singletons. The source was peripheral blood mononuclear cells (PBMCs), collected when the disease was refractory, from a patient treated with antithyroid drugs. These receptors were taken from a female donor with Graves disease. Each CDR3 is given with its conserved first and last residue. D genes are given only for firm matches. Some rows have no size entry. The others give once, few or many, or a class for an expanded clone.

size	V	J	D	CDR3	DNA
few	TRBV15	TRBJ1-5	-	CATSREQGGNQPQHF	TGTGCCACCAGCAGAGAACAGGGTGGCAATCAGCCCCAGCATTTT
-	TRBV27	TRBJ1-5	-	CASSRAVGSNQPQHF	TGTGCCAGCAGCAGAGCTGTCGGGAGCAATCAGCCCCAGCATTTT
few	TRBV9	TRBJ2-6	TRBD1	CASSVGTGTGASGANVLTF	TGTGCCAGCAGCGTTGGGACCGGGACAGGGGCGTCTGGCGCCAACGTCCTGACTTTC
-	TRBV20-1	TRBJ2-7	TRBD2	CSGGGVRDYEQHF	TGCAGTGGGGGAGGGGTTAGGGACTACGAGCAGCACTTC
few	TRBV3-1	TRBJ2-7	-	CASSQGAFGLDEQYF	TGTGCCAGCAGCCAAGGGGCCTTTGGGCTAGACGAGCAGTACTTC
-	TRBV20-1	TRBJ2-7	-	CSARGFYSLPYEQYF	TGCAGTGCTAGAGGTTTTTATTCTCTTCCCTACGAGCAGTACTTC
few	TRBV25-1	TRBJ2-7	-	CASSGTRSWTEAYEQYF	TGTGCCAGCAGTGGGACCCGGTCATGGACAGAGGCCTACGAGCAGTACTTC
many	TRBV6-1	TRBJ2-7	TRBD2	CASTSLAGAPYEQYF	TGTGCCAGCACCTCTCTAGCGGGAGCCCCCTACGAGCAGTACTTC
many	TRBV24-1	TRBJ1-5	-	CATSGGRGGNQPQHF	TGTGCCACCAGTGGAGGTCGTGGAGGCAATCAGCCCCAGCATTTT
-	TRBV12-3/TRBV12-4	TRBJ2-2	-	CASSLTRPDTGELFF	TGTGCCAGCAGTCTCACTCGCCCGGACACCGGGGAGCTGTTTTTT
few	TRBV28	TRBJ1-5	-	CATVIQSNQPQHF	TGTGCCACCGTGATCCAATCCAATCAGCCCCAGCATTTT
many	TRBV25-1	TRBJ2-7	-	CASSKPDVYEQYF	TGTGCCAGCAGTAAACCAGACGTCTACGAGCAGTACTTC
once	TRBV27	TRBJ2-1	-	CASTSNGLNGNEQFF	TGTGCCAGCACATCAAATGGGCTAAACGGCAATGAGCAGTTCTTC
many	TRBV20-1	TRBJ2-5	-	CSASTITQETQYF	TGCAGTGCTAGCACTATCACCCAAGAGACCCAGTACTTC
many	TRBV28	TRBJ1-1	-	CASKPQGNTEAFF	TGTGCCAGCAAGCCCCAGGGGAACACTGAAGCTTTCTTT
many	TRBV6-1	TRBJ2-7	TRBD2	CASSPLTSGTGEQYF	TGTGCCAGCAGTCCCCTGACTAGCGGAACGGGGGAGCAGTACTTC
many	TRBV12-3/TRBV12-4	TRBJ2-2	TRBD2	CASSLSSPSGSYTGELFF	TGTGCCAGCAGCCTCTCCTCCCCTAGCGGGAGTTACACCGGGGAGCTGTTTTTT
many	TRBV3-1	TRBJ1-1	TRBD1	CASSLTGTGGTEAFF	TGTGCCAGCAGCCTCACCGGGACAGGGGGCACTGAAGCTTTCTTT
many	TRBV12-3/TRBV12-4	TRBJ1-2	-	CASSLSTTHGYTF	TGTGCCAGCAGTTTAAGTACGACTCATGGCTACACCTTC
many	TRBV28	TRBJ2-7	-	CASSLQVHEQYF	TGTGCCAGCAGCCTACAGGTCCACGAGCAGTACTTC
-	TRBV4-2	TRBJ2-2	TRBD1	CASSQEGQGPLGVGELFF	TGTGCCAGCAGCCAAGAGGGACAGGGGCCGCTTGGCGTCGGGGAGCTGTTTTTT
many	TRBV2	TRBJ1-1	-	CASSEMSDTEAFF	TGTGCCAGCAGTGAGATGTCGGACACTGAAGCTTTCTTT
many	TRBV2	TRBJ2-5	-	CASSETVQETQYF	TGTGCCAGCAGTGAAACAGTCCAAGAGACCCAGTACTTC
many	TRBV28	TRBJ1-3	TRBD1	CASSGGTVVRAGNTIYF	TGTGCCAGCAGTGGGGGGACAGTTGTACGGGCTGGAAACACCATATATTTT
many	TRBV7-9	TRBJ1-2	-	CASIRRETYGYTF	TGTGCCAGCATCCGGAGGGAAACCTATGGCTACACCTTC
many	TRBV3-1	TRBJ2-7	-	CASSQDLRGYEQYF	TGTGCCAGCAGCCAAGATTTACGGGGCTACGAGCAGTACTTC
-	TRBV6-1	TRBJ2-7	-	CASRSAGPPENEQYF	TGTGCCAGCAGATCAGCCGGGCCCCCGGAGAACGAGCAGTACTTC
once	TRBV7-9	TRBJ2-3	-	CASTPKADTQYF	TGTGCCAGCACCCCTAAGGCCGATACGCAGTATTTT
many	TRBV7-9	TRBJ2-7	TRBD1	CASRRPGQGAHEQYF	TGTGCCAGCAGGCGGCCGGGACAGGGGGCGCACGAGCAGTACTTC
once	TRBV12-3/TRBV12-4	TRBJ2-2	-	CASSTYPSAGVTGELFF	TGTGCCAGCAGCACCTACCCCTCCGCAGGGGTCACCGGGGAGCTGTTTTTT
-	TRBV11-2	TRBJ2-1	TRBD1	CASTPMPQGNNEQFF	TGTGCCAGCACCCCGATGCCACAGGGGAACAATGAGCAGTTCTTC
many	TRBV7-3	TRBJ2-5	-	CASSFSPQETQYF	TGTGCCAGCAGCTTTAGTCCACAAGAGACCCAGTACTTC
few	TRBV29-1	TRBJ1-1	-	CSASGGPNTEAFF	TGCAGCGCCTCTGGGGGGCCGAACACTGAAGCTTTCTTT
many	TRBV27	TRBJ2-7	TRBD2	CASSLISGLAEEQYF	TGTGCCAGCAGTTTAATCTCGGGACTAGCAGAAGAGCAGTACTTC
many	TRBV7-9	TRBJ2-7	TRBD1	CASSWDRGPYEQYF	TGTGCCAGCTCTTGGGACAGGGGCCCCTACGAGCAGTACTTC
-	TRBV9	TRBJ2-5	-	CASSVDSSETQYF	TGTGCCAGCAGCGTAGACAGCTCGGAGACCCAGTACTTC
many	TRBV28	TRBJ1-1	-	CASRFEGSTEAFF	TGTGCCAGCAGGTTTGAGGGGAGCACTGAAGCTTTCTTT
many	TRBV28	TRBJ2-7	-	CASSPPGPGEQYF	TGTGCCAGCAGCCCGCCGGGCCCGGGGGAGCAGTACTTC
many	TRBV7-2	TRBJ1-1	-	CASSLKGRGTEAFF	TGTGCCAGCAGCTTAAAGGGACGCGGGACTGAAGCTTTCTTT
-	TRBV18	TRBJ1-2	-	CASSPSGERGYTF	TGTGCCAGCTCACCATCAGGCGAGAGGGGCTACACCTTC
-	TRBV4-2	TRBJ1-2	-	CASSQDRGSLDGYTF	TGTGCCAGCAGCCAAGATAGGGGTAGCCTTGATGGCTACACCTTC
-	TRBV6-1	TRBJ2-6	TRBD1	CASSPGTGYGANVLTF	TGTGCCAGCAGTCCCGGGACAGGGTATGGGGCCAACGTCCTGACTTTC
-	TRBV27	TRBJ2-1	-	CASSLGHISYNEQFF	TGTGCCAGCAGTTTAGGACATATCTCCTACAATGAGCAGTTCTTC
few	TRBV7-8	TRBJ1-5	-	CASSFTGQVNQPQHF	TGTGCCAGCAGCTTTACCGGGCAGGTGAATCAGCCCCAGCATTTT
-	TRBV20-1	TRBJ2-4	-	CSAPRVTGTKNIQYF	TGCAGTGCTCCTAGGGTCACTGGTACCAAAAACATTCAGTACTTC
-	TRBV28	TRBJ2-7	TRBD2	CASTSGNYEQYF	TGTGCCAGCACTAGCGGAAACTACGAGCAGTACTTC
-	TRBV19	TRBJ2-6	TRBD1	CASSGRDRVDGANVLTF	TGTGCCAGTAGTGGCCGGGACAGGGTAGATGGGGCCAACGTCCTGACTTTC
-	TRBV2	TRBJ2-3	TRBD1	CASGERTGVTDTQYF	TGTGCCAGCGGCGAGCGGACAGGGGTTACAGATACGCAGTATTTT
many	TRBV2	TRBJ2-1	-	CASSPDNEQFF	TGTGCCAGCAGTCCGGACAATGAGCAGTTCTTC
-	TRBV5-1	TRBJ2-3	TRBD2	CASSPTGVRPSGSYSDTQYF	TGCGCCAGCAGTCCAACAGGGGTTCGACCTAGCGGGAGTTATTCAGATACGCAGTATTTT
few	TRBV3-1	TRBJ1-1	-	CASSQGRVGTEAFF	TGTGCCAGCAGCCAAGGCAGGGTAGGCACTGAAGCTTTCTTT
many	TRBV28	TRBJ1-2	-	CASVTLDSFNAYGYTF	TGTGCCAGCGTAACCTTAGACAGCTTTAATGCCTATGGCTACACCTTC
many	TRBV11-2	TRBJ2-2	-	CASSPPMGGTGELFF	TGTGCCAGCAGCCCCCCGATGGGGGGCACCGGGGAGCTGTTTTTT
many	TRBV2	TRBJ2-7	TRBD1	CASSADRGQYEQYF	TGTGCCAGCAGTGCGGACAGGGGGCAATACGAGCAGTACTTC
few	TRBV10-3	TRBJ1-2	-	CAISEAVDYGYTF	TGTGCCATCAGCGAAGCGGTTGACTATGGCTACACCTTC
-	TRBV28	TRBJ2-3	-	CASSLASSGTDTQYF	TGTGCCAGCAGTTTAGCTAGCTCTGGCACAGATACGCAGTATTTT
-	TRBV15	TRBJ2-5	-	CATRDGGQETQYF	TGTGCCACTCGGGACGGCGGACAAGAGACCCAGTACTTC
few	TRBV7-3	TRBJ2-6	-	CASSGFRPGTPGNVLTF	TGTGCCAGCAGCGGGTTTAGGCCAGGGACTCCGGGAAACGTCCTGACTTTC
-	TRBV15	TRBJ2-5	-	CATSNRGNQETQYF	TGTGCCACCAGCAACCGGGGAAACCAAGAGACCCAGTACTTC